Here is one T cell receptor (beta chain) with its context. The antigen remains undetermined. These data come from a study of cytomegalovirus exposure and HLA in healthy donors. Study observations and caveats: Previous analysis showed most TCR beta V segments were productive about 90% or about 30% of the time. For TCR beta chains, V- and J-gene trimming was later linked to a missense DCLRE1C variant. TRBV6-2, TRBV6-3 and some other V segments were unresolvable in 87-base-pair reads.

The trim removed 4 bases at V and 0 bases at J, leaving 5 bases unmatched. Germline V gives CDR1 LNHDA, CDR2 SQIVND (reference sequence). The CDR3 is 16 residues long. The PCR made use of 60 Vbeta and 13 Jbeta primers. Clones were sequenced by immunoSEQ multiplex PCR, and TCRdb holds only the in-frame ones, with some missing. The profile shows approximately 210,000 clones, around 82% of them singletons. This rearrangement joins TRBV19 to TRBJ2-1; 8 bases agree with TRBD1. Specimen: PBMCs. The source is a young man in good health and CMV-seronegative. The CDR3 loop reads CASSKSGTGSYNEQFF. The CDR3 DNA follows: TGTGCCAGTAGTAAGTCCGGGACAGGCTCCTACAATGAGCAGTTCTTC.